These 18 T cell receptor beta chains came from one sample sequenced in a study of cytomegalovirus exposure and HLA in healthy donors. Primers for the PCR totalled 60 Vbeta and 13 Jbeta. Profiled with immunoSEQ multiplex PCR; TCRdb holds only in-frame clones, not every one. The sample lists more than 95,000 clones; about 83% were seen once. Sample: PBMCs. Receptors were obtained from a man aged 18 to 30 in good health and CMV-seronegative.

This clone was seen only a few times. The V and J genes are TRBV6-1 and TRBJ1-5, with 7 bases matching TRBD1. The germline V gene encodes CDR1 MNHNS and CDR2 SASEGT. The J segment lost 1 base and the V segment lost 6 bases, leaving 6 bases of the junction unmatched. There are 15 residues in the CDR3. The CDR3 reads CASRTQTGSNQPQHF. DNA for the CDR3: TGTGCCAGCAGAACCCAGACAGGGAGCAATCAGCCCCAGCATTTT.

The sample holds a few counts of this clone. The chain carries TRBV2 and TRBJ1-1; the D gene is possibly TRBD1 (6 bases). Germline V gene lookup returns CDR1 SNHLY and CDR2 FYNNEI. The CDR3 is 14 amino acids. V lost 4 bases and J lost 1, with 10 bases in between. In DNA, the CDR3 is TGTGCCAGCAGTGTAACAGGGCCGAACACTGAAGCTTTCTTT. It specifies CASSVTGPNTEAFF.

This clone was seen a single time. The V call is TRBV7-2, the J call TRBJ1-1, with 9 bases fitting TRBD1. CDR3 length equals 16 residues. Trimming took 5 bases from V and 6 from J; bases not matched to a gene: 13. Germline V gene sequence: CDR1 SGHTA, CDR2 FQGNSA. The DNA of the CDR3 is TGTGCCAGCAGCGACCGGGACAGGGCGTACAACCCTGAAGCTTTCTTT. Translation gives CASSDRDRAYNPEAFF.

This chain links TRBV13 with TRBJ2-1, with D perhaps matching TRBD2 (6 bases). The V end was cut by 5 bases, the J end by 9 bases, with 11 bases between. The germline gives CDR1 PRHDT, CDR2 FYEKMQ (reference sequence). There are 12 residues in the CDR3. The CDR3 nucleotides are TGTGCCAGCAGCCTTGGGGGAGGTGAGCAGTTCTTC. Translation: CASSLGGGEQFF.

This chain connects TRBV7-2 to TRBJ2-5, with D perhaps TRBD1 (6 bases). V was pared by 7 bases and J by 4 bases, with 10 bases between. In germline, CDR1 is SGHTA, CDR2 FQGNSA. The CDR3 loop spans 12 amino acids. As DNA, the CDR3 is TGTGCCAGCACCCAGGGGACAGAGACCCAGTACTTC. Translating gives CASTQGTETQYF.

V gene TRBV25-1 combines with J gene TRBJ2-2; D possibly corresponds to TRBD1 (5 bases). Trimming pared 7 bases from V and 5 bases from J, leaving 11 bases between. Looked up from germline, CDR1 is MGHDK and CDR2 is SYGVNS. The CDR3 is 13 amino acids. CDR3 loop: CASIGVGTGELFF. The CDR3 DNA reads as TGTGCCAGCATAGGGGTGGGGACCGGGGAGCTGTTTTTT. The entire variable domain, with the rest obtained from reference TRBV25-1 and TRBJ2-2, is as follows: EADIYQTPRYLVIGTGKKITLECSQTMGHDKMYWYQQDPGMELHLIHYSYGVNSTEKGDLSSESTVSRIRTEHFPLTLESARPSHTSQYLCASIGVGTGELFFGEGSRLTVL.

J is TRBJ1-1 and V is TRBV19; D unclear. V was pared by 2 bases and J by 0 bases, with 10 bases between. The V gene's germline CDR1 is LNHDA and CDR2 SQIVND (reference sequence). The CDR3 has 15 residues. The CDR3 DNA follows: TGTGCCAGTAGTATAACCGGGAGCATGAACACTGAAGCTTTCTTT. This codes for CASSITGSMNTEAFF.

The chain carries TRBV19 and TRBJ1-5, with a weak D call TRBD1 (5 bases). Germline values: CDR1 LNHDA, CDR2 SQIVND (reference sequence). Deletions cut 5 bases from V and 3 bases from J, with 14 bases between. The CDR3 extends over 15 amino acids. Here the CDR3 reads CASSGVGRVNQPQHF. The CDR3 DNA reads as TGTGCCAGTAGTGGGGTAGGCAGGGTCAATCAGCCCCAGCATTTT.

The chain recombines TRBV28 with TRBJ1-2; no clear D. V shed 9 bases and J shed 2 bases, with 4 bases lying between them. The CDR3 is made up of 10 amino acids. The germline gives CDR1 MDHEN, CDR2 SYDVKM. CDR3 amino acids: CASRNYGYTF. The DNA of the CDR3 is TGTGCCAGTAGAAACTATGGCTACACCTTC.

The chain joins TRBV7-2 to TRBJ2-7; 8 bases map to TRBD1. CDR1 is SGHTA, CDR2 FQGNSA, per germline. CDR3 length equals 16 residues. V lost 1 base to trimming and J lost 2 bases; unmatched junction nucleotides: 7. The CDR3 region is CASSLEGQGSPYEQYF. CDR3 in DNA: TGTGCCAGCAGCTTAGAAGGACAGGGTAGCCCCTACGAGCAGTACTTC.

This clone has a handful of counts. The genes are TRBV4-3 and TRBJ2-7; 9 positions match TRBD1. Germline V gene data show CDR1 as LGHNA and CDR2 as YSLEER. The CDR3 has 17 amino acids. V shed 3 bases and J 2 bases; nucleotides not matched to a gene: 11. The CDR3 DNA sequence: TGCGCCAGCAGCCAGATCGTCGGGACAGGGAGTCCCTACGAGCAGTACTTC. Translation gives CASSQIVGTGSPYEQYF.

The V gene is TRBV6-1, the J gene TRBJ2-7, with D perhaps TRBD1 (5 bases). CDR3 length equals 14 residues. Trimming removed 5 bases from V and 3 bases from J, with 14 bases in between. CDR1 is MNHNS, CDR2 SASEGT, per germline. The CDR3 is CASSWTQGRYEQYF. CDR3 sequence (DNA): TGTGCCAGCAGTTGGACCCAGGGCCGCTACGAGCAGTACTTC.

The chain couples TRBV30 to TRBJ2-7, with D perhaps TRBD2 (6 bases). Germline CDR1 is GTSNPN and CDR2 is SVGIG (reference sequence). The CDR3 runs 15 residues. V dropped 5 bases and J dropped 3 bases, with 20 bases sitting between them. This CDR3 reads CAWGLSSGSIYEQYF. CDR3 sequence (DNA): TGTGCCTGGGGACTATCGTCCGGCAGTATCTACGAGCAGTACTTC. The full variable domain, in which reference TRBV30 and TRBJ2-7 provide the parts outside the CDR3, is SQTIHQWPATLVQPVGSPLSLECTVEGTSNPNLYWYRQAAGRGLQLLFYSVGIGQISSEVPQNLSASRPQDRQFILSSKKLLLSDSGFYLCAWGLSSGSIYEQYFGPGTRLTVT.

This clone was detected only once. This sequence joins TRBV21-1 and TRBJ2-5; TRBD2 is taken as the D call from the table, unchecked against the DNA. TRBV21-1 is deemed a pseudogene. CDR3 length: 17 residues. CDR3 region: CASSSESGGANQETQYF. The CDR3 coding sequence is TGTGCCAGCAGTTCTGAGAGTGGGGGGGCAAACCAAGAGACCCAGTACTTC.

The rearrangement links TRBV5-6 to TRBJ2-7; a weak D match, TRBD1 (6 bases). Germline CDR1 and CDR2: SGHDT and YYEEEE. The length of the CDR3 is 15 residues. The V gene lost 4 bases and the J gene lost 6 bases, with 20 bases spanning the gap. The CDR3, as DNA: TGTGCCAGCAGCCCGCTAGGACAGTTAGCCTCCGAGCAGTACTTC. This encodes CASSPLGQLASEQYF.

The chain is built from TRBV7-9 and TRBJ2-5; 10 positions match TRBD2. CDR3 length equals 15 residues. Unmatched junction bases numbered 8, after V lost 5 bases and J lost 5 bases. CDR1 SEHNR and CDR2 FQNEAQ come from the germline V gene (reference sequence). This chain's CDR3 is CASSPGTSAGETQYF. The DNA for the CDR3 is TGTGCCAGCAGCCCAGGGACTAGCGCCGGGGAGACCCAGTACTTC.

This sequence joins TRBV10-3 and TRBJ2-4; perhaps TRBD2 as D (5 bases). V lost 0 bases, J lost 0 bases, and 9 bases lay in between. The V gene's germline CDR1 is ENHRY and CDR2 SYGVKD. This CDR3 is built from 16 residues. The DNA of the CDR3 is TGTGCCATCAGTGAGTCCGGGGTTCTAGCCAAAAACATTCAGTACTTC. It translates to CAISESGVLAKNIQYF.

This chain uses TRBV7-2 with TRBJ2-7; D might be TRBD2 (5 bases). This CDR3 contains 15 residues. Per germline, CDR1 SGHTA and CDR2 FQGNSA. V dropped 4 bases and J dropped 2 bases, with 15 bases sitting between them. CDR3 DNA: TGTGCCAGCAGCTGGAGACCGGAGGCAGCCTACGAGCAGTACTTC. Translated, it gives CASSWRPEAAYEQYF.